One sample yielded the 21 T cell receptor beta chains listed below, sequenced in a study of OX40 agonist ivuxolimab in advanced cancers. Data came from immunoSEQ multiplex PCR; TCRdb stores just in-frame clones and leaves some out. The sample contains about 100,000 clones, 85% to 90% of which appear only once. The sample here was CD4+ or CD8+ T cells sorted from blood, taken in a trial of the OX40 agonist ivuxolimab. Receptors were obtained from an adult with an advanced solid tumor such as melanoma, head and neck, liver or kidney cancer.

This chain joins TRBV9 and TRBJ2-7, with unresolved D. Germline lookup yields CDR1 SGDLS and CDR2 YYNGEE. V was clipped by 2 bases and J by 5 bases, with 11 bases between them. CDR3 length: 13 residues. The CDR3 reads CASSVQHKDEQYF. The CDR3 nucleotides are TGTGCCAGCAGCGTCCAGCACAAGGACGAGCAGTACTTC.

With respect to this clone: The germline gene is not matched at one end of the junction; a read error may be the cause. The same CDR3 is also encoded by other DNA sequences in this sample. The chain couples TRBV10-3 to TRBJ1-1; D may be TRBD1 (6 bases). There are 14 residues in the CDR3. CDR1 is ENHRY and CDR2 is SYGVKD in the germline V gene. Here the CDR3 reads CAISPGGEGTEAFF. For the CDR3, the DNA is TGTGCCATCAGCCCCGGGGGCGAGGGCACTGAAGCCTTCTTT.

The chain is built from TRBV18 and TRBJ2-5, with D uncertain. Looked up from germline, CDR1 is KGHSH and CDR2 is LQKENI. Trimming removed 3 bases at V and 2 bases at J, with 7 bases between. CDR3 size: 13 residues. In DNA, the CDR3 is TGTGCCAGCTCACCGGCCCTACAAGAGACCCAGTACTTC. Residues: CASSPALQETQYF.

The gene calls are TRBV11-2 and TRBJ2-7; TRBD2 matches at 14 bases. The CDR3 is made up of 15 amino acids. V lost 2 bases and J lost 5; bases outside the gene matches: 2. Per the germline V gene, CDR1 is SGHAT and CDR2 is FQNNGV. DNA of the CDR3: TGTGCCAGCAGCTTATTGGGACTAGCGGGAGACGAGCAGTACTTC. It is translated as CASSLLGLAGDEQYF.

This clone was recorded only once. CDR3 residues: CASSYLLGGARAEQYF. CDR3 sequence (DNA): TGTGCCAGCAGTTACCTCCTTGGGGGGGCCCGGGCCGAGCAGTACTTC. The J gene is TRBJ2-7, the V gene TRBV6-5, with D perhaps TRBD2 (7 bases). The V and J ends lost 2 bases and 6 bases respectively, with 20 bases between them. CDR1 and CDR2 (germline): MNHEY, SVGAGI. This CDR3 region has 16 residues.

A single count supports this clone. The V call is TRBV30, the J call TRBJ2-4, with unresolved D. The V and J ends lost 1 base and 0 bases respectively, with 10 bases between them. CDR1 is GTSNPN, CDR2 SVGIG, per germline (reference sequence). The CDR3 consists of 15 residues. The CDR3 region is CAWSEGSIAKNIQYF. The CDR3 DNA is TGTGCCTGGAGTGAAGGGTCTATAGCCAAAAACATTCAGTACTTC.

V and J are TRBV5-4 and TRBJ2-1; 7 nucleotides line up with TRBD1. Germline V CDR1 and CDR2: SGHNT, YYREEE (reference sequence). With 4 bases clipped from V and 3 bases from J, the junction kept 7 bases outside the gene matches. The CDR3 runs to 15 residues. DNA for the CDR3: TGTGCCAGCAGCGCCACAGGGGTAAACTACAATGAGCAGTTCTTC. Its translation: CASSATGVNYNEQFF.

The CDR3 loop reads CASSIGLSGGSGNTIYF. The DNA of the CDR3 is TGTGCCAGTAGTATAGGGCTGTCGGGGGGTTCTGGAAACACCATATATTTT. The chain combines TRBV19 with TRBJ1-3; perhaps TRBD1 as D (5 bases). Germline assignment: CDR1 LNHDA and CDR2 SQIVND (reference sequence). The V gene lost 1 base and the J gene lost 1 base, with 14 bases spanning the gap. The CDR3 length is 17 residues.

The CDR3 nucleotides are TGTGCCAGCAGCTTAGGGACAGGCGGTTTTTTCTCCTACGAGCAGTACTTC. Translated: CASSLGTGGFFSYEQYF. The V call is TRBV7-2, the J call TRBJ2-7; 7 bases match TRBD1. V was pared by 1 base and J by 0 bases, with 9 bases of the junction left unmatched. This CDR3 spans 17 amino acids. Per germline, CDR1 SGHTA and CDR2 FQGNSA.

The chain is built from TRBV7-3 and TRBJ1-2; 7 bases are a match to TRBD1. J gave up 7 bases and V 6 bases, and 8 bases lay outside the gene matches. Germline loops: CDR1 SGHTA, CDR2 FQGTGA. The CDR3 runs to 13 residues. CDR3 sequence reads: CASRLDRAGGYTF. In DNA, the CDR3 is TGTGCCAGCAGACTCGACAGGGCCGGTGGCTACACCTTC.

A few counts support this clone. The chain employs TRBV5-6 and TRBJ2-7; unclear D gene. The CDR3 extends over 12 amino acids. Per germline, CDR1 SGHDT and CDR2 YYEEEE. V shed 1 base and J shed 4 bases, with 6 bases lying between them. CDR3 DNA: TGTGCCAGCAGCTTGTTGGGGTACGAGCAGTACTTC. Its translation: CASSLLGYEQYF.

For this clone: The junction does not match germline at one end; this may be a read error. V and J are TRBV7-7 and TRBJ2-2; 8 bases match TRBD2. CDR3 length equals 15 residues. Germline V gene data show CDR1 as SSHAT and CDR2 as FNYEAQ (reference sequence). CDR3 sequence: CASSPSGGPTGELFF. DNA for the CDR3: TGTGCTAGCAGCCCGAGCGGGGGCCCCACCGGGGAGCTGTTTTTT.

The gene calls are TRBV25-1 and TRBJ2-1, with D possibly being TRBD1 (6 bases). V dropped 5 bases and J dropped 7 bases, with 9 bases sitting between them. Looked up from germline, CDR1 is MGHDK and CDR2 is SYGVNS. The CDR3 loop spans 12 amino acids. CDR3 region: CASSTGLNEQFF. DNA for the CDR3: TGTGCCAGCAGTACAGGGCTTAATGAGCAGTTCTTC.

The rearrangement links TRBV5-1 to TRBJ1-4; weak D call: TRBD1 (6 bases). The V and J ends lost 4 bases and 4 bases respectively, with 14 bases between them. CDR3 length equals 15 residues. The germline gives CDR1 SGHRS, CDR2 YFSETQ. CDR3 sequence reads: CASSPGQPLNEKLFF. DNA of the CDR3: TGCGCCAGCAGCCCTGGACAGCCCCTTAATGAAAAACTGTTTTTT.

This clone turned up a few times. V usage is TRBV19 and J usage is TRBJ1-1; D gene unclear. The CDR3 consists of 15 residues. Germline CDR1 reads LNHDA; CDR2 reads SQIVND (reference sequence). Trimming removed 6 bases from V and 3 bases from J, with 17 bases in between. The CDR3 sequence: CASRSKDLRDTEAFF. Here the CDR3 DNA reads TGTGCCAGTAGGAGTAAGGACTTGCGGGACACTGAAGCTTTCTTT.

The J gene is TRBJ2-7, the V gene TRBV9; D tentatively fits TRBD1 or TRBD2 (5 bases each). V was pared by 4 bases and J by 2 bases, with 16 bases between. The CDR3 length is 15 residues. Germline V gives CDR1 SGDLS, CDR2 YYNGEE. CDR3 sequence reads: CASSKASGTPYEQYF. The CDR3 DNA reads as TGTGCCAGCAGCAAGGCTTCGGGGACCCCCTACGAGCAGTACTTC.

The sample holds one count of this clone. This chain uses TRBV6-1 with TRBJ1-2; possible D gene TRBD1, 6 bases. Germline V gene data show CDR1 as MNHNS and CDR2 as SASEGT. V was clipped by 0 bases and J by 2 bases, with 10 bases between them. CDR3 length equals 15 residues. The CDR3 coding sequence is TGTGCCAGCAGTGAAGCAGAGGGGGACAACTATGGCTACACCTTC. It is translated as CASSEAEGDNYGYTF.

The chain uses TRBV7-9 and TRBJ1-3; TRBD1 agrees at 8 bases. Germline V gene sequence: CDR1 SEHNR, CDR2 FQNEAQ (reference sequence). The CDR3 extends over 15 amino acids. Germline trimming cut 1 base from V and 4 bases from J; bases unmatched to any gene: 3. The CDR3 DNA sequence: TGTGCCAGCAGCTTAGGACAGGGGACGGGAAACACCATATATTTT. Its translation is CASSLGQGTGNTIYF.

J is TRBJ1-1 and V is TRBV19; D may be TRBD1 (6 bases). Between the trimmed V and J ends, which lost 5 bases and 1 base, there was a span of 8 bases. This CDR3 is 13 amino acids long. Germline loops: CDR1 LNHDA, CDR2 SQIVND (reference sequence). CDR3 sequence: CASSVTGNTEAFF. The CDR3 nucleotides read TGTGCCAGTAGTGTGACAGGGAACACTGAAGCTTTCTTT.

The rearrangement joins TRBV2 to TRBJ2-5; D gene unclear. Trimming cost V 0 bases and J 2 bases, with 10 bases left between them. The CDR3 consists of 15 residues. Looked up from germline, CDR1 is SNHLY and CDR2 is FYNNEI. Here the CDR3 reads CASSEAFGFQETQYF. CDR3 nucleotides: TGTGCCAGCAGTGAAGCGTTCGGCTTTCAAGAGACCCAGTACTTC. The full variable domain, rest sourced from reference TRBV2 and TRBJ2-5, is EPEVTQTPSHQVTQMGQEVILRCVPISNHLYFYWYRQILGQKVEFLVSFYNNEISEKSEIFDDQFSVERPDGSNFTLKIRSTKLEDSAMYFCASSEAFGFQETQYFGPGTRLLVL.

This clone occurred many times. The J gene is TRBJ1-5, the V gene TRBV10-2, with D unresolved. There are 13 residues in the CDR3. Germline V gene sequence: CDR1 WSHSY, CDR2 SAAADI. V was trimmed by 5 bases and J by 4 bases, leaving 9 bases between them. CDR3 protein: CASSREVNQPQHF. Written as DNA, the CDR3 is TGCGCCAGCAGTCGGGAAGTGAATCAGCCCCAGCATTTT.